This is a list of T cell receptor beta chains from one sample in a study of lymphopenia after photon versus proton radiotherapy. Sequenced by immunoSEQ multiplex PCR; TCRdb stores in-frame clones only, minus some. The table lists tens of thousands of clones, 80% to 95% of them singletons. Source: peripheral blood, taken from a patient treated with photon-based radiotherapy. These receptors all stem from a middle-aged woman with cholangiocarcinoma. Each CDR3 is given with its conserved first and last residue. A D gene is named only where the DNA matches it firmly. Not every row has a clone size; where given, it reads once, few, many or a size class.

abundance: -
d_gene: TRBD1
v_gene: TRBV10-3
j_gene: TRBJ1-2
CDR3aa: CATRTGTDYGYTF
CDR3nt: TGTGCCACCCGGACCGGGACAGACTATGGCTACACCTTC

abundance: -
d_gene: -
v_gene: TRBV4-1
j_gene: TRBJ2-3
CDR3aa: CASSLLPPTGARYF
CDR3nt: TGCGCCAGCAGCCTCCTACCCCCCACGGGCGCCAGGTATTTT

abundance: -
d_gene: -
v_gene: TRBV30
j_gene: TRBJ2-3
CDR3aa: CAWRRTDLTDTQYF
CDR3nt: TGTGCCTGGAGAAGAACGGATCTAACAGATACGCAGTATTTT

abundance: -
d_gene: -
v_gene: TRBV5-1
j_gene: TRBJ2-5
CDR3aa: CASSGGTLGETQYF
CDR3nt: TGCGCCAGCAGCGGCGGGACCCTCGGGGAGACCCAGTACTTC

abundance: -
d_gene: -
v_gene: TRBV25-1
j_gene: TRBJ2-7
CDR3aa: CASSDPPGEQYF
CDR3nt: TGTGCCAGCAGTGACCCCCCGGGGGAGCAGTACTTC

abundance: -
d_gene: -
v_gene: TRBV7-2
j_gene: TRBJ1-6
CDR3aa: CASSLKRLESPLHF
CDR3nt: TGTGCCAGCAGCTTAAAACGGCTAGAGTCACCCCTCCACTTT

abundance: -
d_gene: -
v_gene: TRBV30
j_gene: TRBJ1-2
CDR3aa: CAWSQGLPEGGYTF
CDR3nt: TGTGCCTGGAGCCAGGGGCTCCCCGAGGGGGGCTACACCTTC

abundance: -
d_gene: TRBD1
v_gene: TRBV23-1
j_gene: TRBJ1-5
CDR3aa: CASSQRPGTGAGNQPQHF
CDR3nt: TGCGCCAGCAGTCAGCGTCCCGGGACAGGGGCCGGGAATCAGCCCCAGCATTTT

abundance: -
d_gene: -
v_gene: TRBV29-1
j_gene: TRBJ1-1
CDR3aa: CSAGRGSRTEAFF
CDR3nt: TGCAGCGCAGGAAGGGGCAGCCGAACTGAAGCTTTCTTT

abundance: -
d_gene: -
v_gene: TRBV30
j_gene: TRBJ2-3
CDR3aa: CAWSVLVDTQYF
CDR3nt: TGTGCCTGGAGTGTACTAGTAGATACGCAGTATTTT

abundance: -
d_gene: TRBD1
v_gene: TRBV27
j_gene: TRBJ1-3
CDR3aa: CASSLRGTGESGNTIYF
CDR3nt: TGTGCCAGCAGTTTACGTGGGACAGGGGAGTCTGGAAACACCATATATTTT

abundance: -
d_gene: -
v_gene: TRBV5-4
j_gene: TRBJ2-1
CDR3aa: CASSLGGQLNEQFF
CDR3nt: TGTGCCAGCAGCTTGGGGGGACAACTCAATGAGCAGTTCTTC

abundance: -
d_gene: -
v_gene: TRBV29-1
j_gene: TRBJ1-1
CDR3aa: CSVTGPRDTEAFF
CDR3nt: TGCAGCGTCACCGGGCCCCGGGACACTGAAGCTTTCTTT

abundance: -
d_gene: -
v_gene: TRBV30
j_gene: TRBJ1-1
CDR3aa: CAWSGSLGSEAFF
CDR3nt: TGTGCCTGGAGCGGGTCCTTGGGGTCTGAAGCTTTCTTT

abundance: -
d_gene: -
v_gene: TRBV14
j_gene: TRBJ1-1
CDR3aa: CASSQDSNTEAFF
CDR3nt: TGTGCCAGCAGCCAAGATTCGAACACTGAAGCTTTCTTT

abundance: -
d_gene: TRBD2
v_gene: TRBV5-1
j_gene: TRBJ2-1
CDR3aa: CASSLAGGEYNEQFF
CDR3nt: TGCGCCAGCAGCTTGGCGGGGGGAGAATACAATGAGCAGTTCTTC

abundance: once
d_gene: -
v_gene: TRBV6-6
j_gene: TRBJ2-7
CDR3aa: CASSNWVTDEQYF
CDR3nt: TGTGCCAGCAGTAATTGGGTGACGGACGAGCAGTACTTC

abundance: -
d_gene: TRBD1
v_gene: TRBV4-1
j_gene: TRBJ1-3
CDR3aa: CASSHRDKGTGETVSSGNTIYF
CDR3nt: TGCGCCAGCAGTCACAGGGATAAAGGGACAGGGGAGACAGTTTCTTCTGGAAACACCATATATTTT

abundance: -
d_gene: -
v_gene: TRBV27
j_gene: TRBJ2-2
CDR3aa: CASSSGLRNTGELFF
CDR3nt: TGTGCCAGCAGTTCAGGTCTTCGGAACACCGGGGAGCTGTTTTTT

abundance: -
d_gene: TRBD2
v_gene: TRBV4-1
j_gene: TRBJ2-7
CDR3aa: CASSQELLGLAGSYEQYF
CDR3nt: TGCGCCAGCAGCCAAGAGCTATTGGGACTAGCGGGATCCTACGAGCAGTACTTC

abundance: -
d_gene: -
v_gene: TRBV25-1
j_gene: TRBJ2-3
CDR3aa: CASSVGVTDTQYF
CDR3nt: TGTGCCAGCAGTGTGGGGGTCACAGATACGCAGTATTTT

abundance: -
d_gene: -
v_gene: TRBV5-1
j_gene: TRBJ2-3
CDR3aa: CASSLGDSTDTQYF
CDR3nt: TGCGCCAGCAGCTTGGGGGACAGCACAGATACGCAGTATTTT

abundance: -
d_gene: TRBD2
v_gene: TRBV9
j_gene: TRBJ2-3
CDR3aa: CASSVGLAGGPTDTQYF
CDR3nt: TGTGCCAGCAGCGTAGGACTAGCGGGAGGTCCCACAGATACGCAGTATTTT

abundance: -
d_gene: -
v_gene: TRBV29-1
j_gene: TRBJ1-2
CDR3aa: CSVEDAYYGYTF
CDR3nt: TGCAGCGTTGAAGACGCGTACTATGGCTACACCTTC

abundance: -
d_gene: -
v_gene: TRBV29-1
j_gene: TRBJ1-4
CDR3aa: CSVMGQFDNEKLFF
CDR3nt: TGCAGCGTGATGGGGCAGTTCGATAATGAAAAACTGTTTTTT

abundance: -
d_gene: TRBD1
v_gene: TRBV27
j_gene: TRBJ2-7
CDR3aa: CASSLGTGFEQYF
CDR3nt: TGTGCCAGCAGTTTAGGGACAGGGTTCGAGCAGTACTTC

abundance: -
d_gene: -
v_gene: TRBV19
j_gene: TRBJ1-5
CDR3aa: CASSIRAASSNQPQHF
CDR3nt: TGTGCCAGTAGTATTCGGGCAGCTAGTAGCAATCAGCCCCAGCATTTT

abundance: -
d_gene: -
v_gene: TRBV19
j_gene: TRBJ1-6
CDR3aa: CASSISPNSPLHF
CDR3nt: TGTGCCAGTAGTATTTCGCCCAATTCACCCCTCCACTTT

abundance: -
d_gene: -
v_gene: TRBV5-1
j_gene: TRBJ1-5
CDR3aa: CASSMEGAIGQPQHF
CDR3nt: TGCGCCAGCAGTATGGAAGGGGCTATAGGTCAGCCCCAGCATTTT

abundance: -
d_gene: -
v_gene: TRBV20-1
j_gene: TRBJ2-2
CDR3aa: CSARNTGELFF
CDR3nt: TGCAGTGCTAGGAATACCGGGGAGCTGTTTTTT

abundance: -
d_gene: -
v_gene: TRBV29-1
j_gene: TRBJ2-3
CDR3aa: CSVEGGTDTQYF
CDR3nt: TGCAGCGTTGAGGGAGGCACAGATACGCAGTATTTT

abundance: -
d_gene: TRBD2
v_gene: TRBV28
j_gene: TRBJ2-3
CDR3aa: CASSSGASGSIGTDTQYF
CDR3nt: TGTGCCAGCAGCTCCGGGGCTAGCGGGAGTATCGGTACAGATACGCAGTATTTT

abundance: -
d_gene: -
v_gene: TRBV4-3
j_gene: TRBJ2-7
CDR3aa: CASSQDRAGEQYF
CDR3nt: TGCGCCAGCAGCCAAGATCGGGCGGGGGAGCAGTACTTC

abundance: -
d_gene: TRBD2
v_gene: TRBV10-3
j_gene: TRBJ2-7
CDR3aa: CAISELETSGGNEQYF
CDR3nt: TGTGCCATCAGTGAATTGGAGACTAGCGGGGGGAACGAGCAGTACTTC

abundance: -
d_gene: -
v_gene: TRBV2
j_gene: TRBJ1-1
CDR3aa: CASSGRTSEAFF
CDR3nt: TGTGCCAGCAGTGGACGGACTAGTGAAGCTTTCTTT

abundance: -
d_gene: -
v_gene: TRBV6-1
j_gene: TRBJ2-3
CDR3aa: CASSDGTTSTDTQYF
CDR3nt: TGTGCCAGCAGTGATGGGACAACTAGCACAGATACGCAGTATTTT

abundance: -
d_gene: -
v_gene: TRBV28
j_gene: TRBJ1-1
CDR3aa: CASKSPEGSTEAFF
CDR3nt: TGTGCCAGCAAGAGCCCGGAAGGGTCCACTGAAGCTTTCTTT

abundance: -
d_gene: -
v_gene: TRBV28
j_gene: TRBJ1-2
CDR3aa: CASSLSNYGYTF
CDR3nt: TGTGCCAGCAGTTTGTCTAACTATGGCTACACCTTC

abundance: -
d_gene: -
v_gene: TRBV10-3
j_gene: TRBJ2-3
CDR3aa: CAISESIMRDTQYF
CDR3nt: TGTGCCATCAGTGAGTCGATTATGAGAGATACGCAGTATTTT

abundance: -
d_gene: -
v_gene: TRBV5-6
j_gene: TRBJ1-6
CDR3aa: CASSFSPSAPLHF
CDR3nt: TGTGCCAGCAGCTTTTCTCCTAGCGCGCCCCTCCACTTT

abundance: few
d_gene: TRBD1
v_gene: TRBV27
j_gene: TRBJ1-3
CDR3aa: CASSRTGEARGNTIYF
CDR3nt: TGTGCCAGCAGTCGGACAGGGGAAGCTCGCGGAAACACCATATATTTT

abundance: -
d_gene: TRBD1
v_gene: TRBV19
j_gene: TRBJ2-4
CDR3aa: CASSMGQIIAKNIQYF
CDR3nt: TGTGCCAGTAGTATGGGACAGATTATAGCCAAAAACATTCAGTACTTC

abundance: -
d_gene: -
v_gene: TRBV2
j_gene: TRBJ2-7
CDR3aa: CASTPSGGLSSEQYF
CDR3nt: TGTGCCAGCACCCCCTCCGGAGGGTTGTCCAGCGAGCAGTACTTC

abundance: -
d_gene: TRBD1
v_gene: TRBV28
j_gene: TRBJ1-2
CDR3aa: CASSAGTGEGYTF
CDR3nt: TGTGCCAGCAGTGCCGGGACAGGGGAAGGCTACACCTTC

abundance: -
d_gene: -
v_gene: TRBV29-1
j_gene: TRBJ1-1
CDR3aa: CSVEVAVGTEAFF
CDR3nt: TGCAGCGTTGAAGTGGCAGTCGGCACTGAAGCTTTCTTT

abundance: -
d_gene: -
v_gene: TRBV7-9
j_gene: TRBJ1-2
CDR3aa: CASSFWPRQLFNYGYTF
CDR3nt: TGTGCCAGCAGCTTTTGGCCCCGACAGCTATTTAACTATGGCTACACCTTC

abundance: -
d_gene: TRBD2
v_gene: TRBV9
j_gene: TRBJ2-2
CDR3aa: CASSVELSGRAGSWTGELFF
CDR3nt: TGTGCCAGCAGCGTAGAACTCAGCGGGAGGGCCGGATCATGGACCGGGGAGCTGTTTTTT

abundance: -
d_gene: -
v_gene: TRBV19
j_gene: TRBJ1-4
CDR3aa: CATQGNTMGKLFF
CDR3nt: TGTGCCACCCAGGGGAACACTATGGGAAAACTGTTTTTT

abundance: once
d_gene: -
v_gene: TRBV30
j_gene: TRBJ1-5
CDR3aa: CAWSPGQGFNQPQHF
CDR3nt: TGTGCCTGGAGCCCGGGGCAGGGTTTCAATCAGCCCCAGCATTTT

abundance: -
d_gene: -
v_gene: TRBV27
j_gene: TRBJ1-1
CDR3aa: CASSLTFRGENTEAFF
CDR3nt: TGTGCCAGCAGTTTAACATTCCGGGGGGAGAACACTGAAGCTTTCTTT

abundance: -
d_gene: TRBD2
v_gene: TRBV4-1
j_gene: TRBJ2-1
CDR3aa: CASSQAASGRIEQFF
CDR3nt: TGCGCCAGCAGCCAAGCGGCTAGCGGGAGAATTGAGCAGTTCTTC

abundance: -
d_gene: -
v_gene: TRBV9
j_gene: TRBJ1-6
CDR3aa: CASSMAGIGFSSYNSPLHF
CDR3nt: TGTGCCAGCAGCATGGCCGGGATCGGATTTAGCTCCTATAATTCACCCCTCCACTTT

abundance: -
d_gene: -
v_gene: TRBV7-9
j_gene: TRBJ2-3
CDR3aa: CASSLSRDTQYF
CDR3nt: TGTGCCAGCAGCTTATCAAGAGATACGCAGTATTTT

abundance: -
d_gene: -
v_gene: TRBV7-6
j_gene: TRBJ1-5
CDR3aa: CASSLEGVREPQHF
CDR3nt: TGTGCCAGCAGCTTGGAGGGAGTTCGCGAGCCCCAGCATTTT

abundance: -
d_gene: TRBD2
v_gene: TRBV30
j_gene: TRBJ2-7
CDR3aa: CAWSSTSAEQYF
CDR3nt: TGTGCCTGGAGTTCTACTAGCGCCGAGCAGTACTTC

abundance: -
d_gene: TRBD1
v_gene: TRBV5-1
j_gene: TRBJ2-7
CDR3aa: CASSYGQGEQYF
CDR3nt: TGCGCCAGCAGCTACGGACAGGGCGAGCAGTACTTC

abundance: -
d_gene: TRBD1
v_gene: TRBV27
j_gene: TRBJ2-7
CDR3aa: CASSLLGDRAVYEQYF
CDR3nt: TGTGCCAGCAGTTTATTGGGGGACAGGGCCGTGTACGAGCAGTACTTC

abundance: -
d_gene: TRBD1
v_gene: TRBV11-2
j_gene: TRBJ1-3
CDR3aa: CASSLVGQGTSGNTIYF
CDR3nt: TGTGCCAGCAGCTTAGTGGGACAGGGGACCTCTGGAAACACCATATATTTT

abundance: -
d_gene: -
v_gene: TRBV30
j_gene: TRBJ1-1
CDR3aa: CAWSVIGDTEAFF
CDR3nt: TGTGCCTGGAGTGTAATAGGGGACACTGAAGCTTTCTTT

abundance: -
d_gene: TRBD1
v_gene: TRBV30
j_gene: TRBJ1-3
CDR3aa: CAWSRDRGAGNTIYF
CDR3nt: TGTGCCTGGAGTCGGGACAGGGGCGCGGGAAACACCATATATTTT